Listed here is a single TCR beta chain. Other DNA sequences in the same sample also yield this CDR3. Libraries were prepared by immunoSEQ multiplex PCR; TCRdb keeps only in-frame clonotypes and omits some of them. There are 250,000 to 350,000 clones in the sample; 60% to 80% occur only once, and approximately 5.6% lies in the top ten. The data are from a study of cytotoxic CD8 clonotypes in ibrutinib-treated CLL. Germline V gene sequence: CDR1 MDHEN, CDR2 SYDVKM. This CDR3 has 12 residues. Trimming cost V 3 bases and J 2 bases, with 5 bases left between them. The sequencing used PBMCs, collected at disease progression, from a patient treated with ibrutinib. V usage is TRBV28 and J usage is TRBJ2-7; no firm D call. The TCR was taken from a human donor with chronic lymphocytic leukemia. CDR3 nucleotide sequence: TGTGCCAGCAGTTTTTATCCCTACGAGCAGTACTTC. As protein: CASSFYPYEQYF.